This is a list of T cell receptor beta chains from one sample in a study of OX40 agonist ivuxolimab in advanced cancers. Assay used: immunoSEQ multiplex PCR; TCRdb lists only in-frame clones, some missing. The data hold 65,000 to 80,000 clones, with around 81% observed a single time. The input for sequencing was CD4+ or CD8+ T cells sorted from blood, taken in a trial of the OX40 agonist ivuxolimab. The receptors were gathered from an adult with an advanced solid tumor such as melanoma, head and neck, liver or kidney cancer. The CDR3 runs from the conserved cysteine through the conserved F or W. The D gene is left open where the match is weak. Clone size is not always given. Where it is, it says once, few, many or a class for expanded clones.

V gene	J gene	D gene	clone size	CDR3 DNA	CDR3 protein
TRBV2	TRBJ1-1	TRBD1	.	TGTGCCAGCAGAACTTCGACAGGGCGGAGCACTGAAGCTTTCTTT	CASRTSTGRSTEAFF
TRBV20-1	TRBJ1-3	.	once	TGCAGTGCTAGAGACGGGTGGGACTTTACCTTT	CSARDGWDFTF
TRBV5-1	TRBJ1-3	TRBD1	.	TGCGCCAGCAGCTTACAGGGGGAAGGAAACACCATATATTTT	CASSLQGEGNTIYF
TRBV13	TRBJ2-7	TRBD1	once	TGTGCCAGCAGCCCCGGACAGGGAAGGGGCAACGAGCAGTACTTC	CASSPGQGRGNEQYF
TRBV9	TRBJ1-2	TRBD1	.	TGTGCCAGCAGCGTATTCACCAGGGGGGGCTATGGCTACACCTTC	CASSVFTRGGYGYTF
TRBV20-1	TRBJ1-4	.	.	TGCAGTGTGAGGTCGGGGGAAAAACTGTTTTTT	CSVRSGEKLFF
TRBV2	TRBJ1-1	.	.	TGTGCCAGCTTAGACGGGGCGAACACTGAAGCTTTCTTT	CASLDGANTEAFF
TRBV5-1	TRBJ2-6	.	few	TGCGCCAGCAGCCCTTCCCTCTCTGGGGCCAACGTCCTGACTTTC	CASSPSLSGANVLTF
TRBV5-4	TRBJ2-3	TRBD2	few	TGTGCCAGCAGACAGGGACTAGCGGGAGGCACAGATACGCAGTATTTT	CASRQGLAGGTDTQYF
TRBV5-8	TRBJ1-5	.	.	TGTGCCAGCAGCCTGAGGGGGGGCAGTGGCCAGCCCCAGCATTTT	CASSLRGGSGQPQHF
TRBV29-1	TRBJ2-3	TRBD2	.	TGCAGCGTTGAAGATGGGGGACTACGCACAGATACGCAGTATTTT	CSVEDGGLRTDTQYF
TRBV9	TRBJ2-3	.	once	TGTGCCAGCAGAGGGGGAGGGGATACGCAGTATTTT	CASRGGGDTQYF
TRBV19	TRBJ2-3	.	.	TGTGCCAGTAGTATTTTCATACGCACAGATACGCAGTATTTT	CASSIFIRTDTQYF
TRBV2	TRBJ1-6	.	.	TGTGCCAGCATGGACAGCGATTCACCCCTCCACTTT	CASMDSDSPLHF
TRBV2	TRBJ2-2	.	.	TGTGCCAGCAGGGGTAGGGGATCGACCGGGGAGCTGTTTTTT	CASRGRGSTGELFF
TRBV7-9	TRBJ2-6	.	.	TGTGCCAGCAGCCTGGACAGACACTCTGGGGCCAACGTCCTGACTTTC	CASSLDRHSGANVLTF
TRBV2	TRBJ1-2	.	many	TGTGCCAGCAGTGAAGGTCCCACCGGCTATGGCTACACCTTC	CASSEGPTGYGYTF
TRBV28	TRBJ1-4	.	.	TGTGCCAGTCGCCCTGTCTCGGATGAAAAACTGTTTTTT	CASRPVSDEKLFF
TRBV4-1	TRBJ1-1	TRBD1	.	TGCGCCAGCAGCCAAGACCCGGGACAGGTAAACACTGAAGCTTTCTTT	CASSQDPGQVNTEAFF
TRBV11-2	TRBJ1-4	.	.	TGTGCCAGCAGCCCAGGGACCATAAATGAAAAACTGTTTTTT	CASSPGTINEKLFF
TRBV2	TRBJ1-4	TRBD1	.	TGTGCCAGCAGTGAAGCGGACAGGACGCAAGGAGAAAAACTGTTTTTT	CASSEADRTQGEKLFF
TRBV5-1	TRBJ2-5	.	.	TGCGCCAGCAGCTTAACGCCGGCGAGAGAGACCCAGTACTTC	CASSLTPARETQYF
TRBV4-2	TRBJ2-5	TRBD2	once	TGTGCCTCGACGACTAGCGCGGGAGAGACCCAGTACTTC	CASTTSAGETQYF
TRBV9	TRBJ1-5	.	.	TGTGCCAGCAGCGTAGGGGCAGGCAATCAGCCCCAGCATTTT	CASSVGAGNQPQHF
TRBV6-6	TRBJ2-7	.	.	TGTGCCAGCCTCCCGGCGGCAGGGGCCTACGAGCAGTACTTC	CASLPAAGAYEQYF
TRBV30	TRBJ2-1	.	.	TGTGCCTGGACGTCTCCCAGCGGCGATGAGCAGTTCTTC	CAWTSPSGDEQFF
TRBV4-3	TRBJ2-3	TRBD2	.	TGCGCCAGCAGCCAAGATCAAGGTAGCGGGTCGAGCACAGATACGCAGTATTTT	CASSQDQGSGSSTDTQYF
TRBV19	TRBJ1-4	.	.	TGTGCCAGTAGTATAACGGCAGGGCCCACCCCCGAAAAACTGTTTTTT	CASSITAGPTPEKLFF
TRBV30	TRBJ2-1	TRBD2	once	TGTGCCTGGGCGCGGGGGGGGAGCTCCTACAATGAGCAGTTCTTC	CAWARGGSSYNEQFF
TRBV7-8	TRBJ2-5	.	.	TGTGCCAGCAGCTCCCGTAGATTCCGCCAAGAGACCCAGTACTTC	CASSSRRFRQETQYF
TRBV30	TRBJ2-1	TRBD2	.	TGTGCCTGGAGTACTAGCGGCGATGAGCAGTTCTTC	CAWSTSGDEQFF
TRBV5-1	TRBJ1-4	TRBD1	.	TGCGCCAGCAGCTTCCAACAGGGGGCAGGAGAAAAACTGTTTTTT	CASSFQQGAGEKLFF
TRBV28	TRBJ1-5	TRBD1	.	TGTGCCAGCAGTCTAAATACAGGGGCGGGTCAGCCCCAGCATTTT	CASSLNTGAGQPQHF
TRBV19	TRBJ2-1	TRBD1	.	TGTGCCAGTAGTGGACAGGGAAATGAGCAGTTCTTC	CASSGQGNEQFF
TRBV5-6	TRBJ2-3	.	.	TGTGCCAGCAGCTGGGACTACAGGGAGATTTCCCCCACACATACGCAGTATTTT	CASSWDYREISPTHTQYF
TRBV6-6	TRBJ2-5	.	.	TGTGCCAGCAGTCCCCAAGAGACCCAGTACTTC	CASSPQETQYF
TRBV7-8	TRBJ2-7	.	.	TGTGCCAGCAGTCCCCTAGGATACGAGCAGTACTTC	CASSPLGYEQYF
TRBV30	TRBJ1-4	TRBD1	.	TGTGCCTGGAGTGGGACAGGGACTAATGAAAAACTGTTTTTT	CAWSGTGTNEKLFF
TRBV6-5	TRBJ2-1	.	.	TGTGCCAGCAGTTCGAGCAGGTACAATGAGCAGTTCTTC	CASSSSRYNEQFF
TRBV21-1	TRBJ1-5	.	.	TGTGCCAGCGGGCACCGGGGAAGCAATCAGCCCCAGCATTTT	CASGHRGSNQPQHF
TRBV5-8	TRBJ2-1	TRBD2	.	TGTGCCAGCAGCTTGCGAGCGGGGAGCTCCTACAATGAGCAGTTCTTC	CASSLRAGSSYNEQFF
TRBV11-2	TRBJ2-3	TRBD2	.	TGTGCCAGCAGCAATGTAGCGGGAGCTGATCTCTGGGATCAGTATTTT	CASSNVAGADLWDQYF
TRBV25-1	TRBJ2-7	TRBD1	.	TGTGCCAGCAGTGAACCCTCGTTGGACAGGTCGGAGGAGCAGTACTTC	CASSEPSLDRSEEQYF
TRBV7-6	TRBJ2-1	.	few	TGTGCCAGCTCTAGCTCTGGCCTCAATGAGCAGTTCTTC	CASSSSGLNEQFF
TRBV7-9	TRBJ2-1	TRBD2	.	TGTGCCAGCAGCCCAATACTAGCGGAGCCCTACAATGAGCAGTTCTTC	CASSPILAEPYNEQFF
TRBV2	TRBJ1-1	TRBD1	once	TGTGCCAGCAGTGAGGCTTGGACAGGGGGCGAGGGCACTGAAGCTTTCTTT	CASSEAWTGGEGTEAFF
TRBV7-2	TRBJ2-5	TRBD1	.	TGTGCCAGCAGCCGGGACAGGGGGCAAGAGACCCAGTACTTC	CASSRDRGQETQYF
TRBV7-2	TRBJ2-7	TRBD2	.	TGTGCCAGCAGCTTAGCCACCTCGGGGGGCGAGCAGTACTTC	CASSLATSGGEQYF
TRBV4-2	TRBJ2-2	.	few	TGTGCCAGCAGCCGCCGAAACACCGGGGAGCTGTTTTTT	CASSRRNTGELFF
TRBV18	TRBJ2-1	TRBD1	few	TGTGCCAGCTCATCGACAGGGCCTTACAATGAGCAGTTCTTC	CASSSTGPYNEQFF
TRBV27	TRBJ1-6	TRBD1	.	TGTGCCAGCAGTCTAAGGACAGGGAGCGAAGCACCCCTCCACTTT	CASSLRTGSEAPLHF
TRBV5-4	TRBJ2-7	TRBD1	.	TGTGCCAGCAGCTTGGGGGGACAGGGGAACGAGCAGTACTTC	CASSLGGQGNEQYF
TRBV14	TRBJ2-1	TRBD2	.	TGTGCCAGCAGCAAGAAGGCTAGCGGGAGGCTCTCCTACAATGAGCAGTTCTTC	CASSKKASGRLSYNEQFF
TRBV6-6	TRBJ2-7	TRBD1	.	TGTGCCAGCACCGGGACAGGGGCTGGCGAGCAGTACTTC	CASTGTGAGEQYF